The TCR beta chain under discussion was sequenced for a study of molecular identifiers for immune sequencing clone quantification. This clonotype was counted between two and nine times. Naive CD8 libraries were made from roughly 21,000 to 960,000 sorted cells, and they used 10%, 30% or 50% RNA. V lost 8 bases to trimming and J lost 0 bases; unmatched junction nucleotides: 15. This CDR3 contains 17 residues. Germline loops: CDR1 SGHAT, CDR2 FQNNGV. TCRdb re-derived calls from the PCR reads in MiXCR, one entry per CDR3 protein. Of more than 450,000 distinct CDR3 sequences listed, less than 30% are singletons.

This sequence originates from a human donor in good health. Some libraries in this study had Jurkat cell RNA spiked in. Sequenced: naive CD8+ T cells from blood, with Jurkat cell RNA spiked in. The sample's subset: FACS-sorted CD8+CD4-CCR7+CD45RA+ naive T cells. V gene TRBV11-2 combines with J gene TRBJ1-1, with 7 bases aligning to TRBD1. The CDR3 is CASGGTARDYMNTEAFF. CDR3 coding DNA: TGTGCCAGCGGCGGGACAGCTCGTGACTACATGAACACTGAAGCTTTCTTT.